This T cell receptor (beta chain) was sequenced during a study of breast tumors, draining lymph nodes, adjacent tissues. The study, taken as a whole, reports: That most tumor T cells come from lymph nodes remained unproven.

On this clonotype: Its specificity is not known.

Each CDR3 protein gets one entry after TCRdb re-called the multiplex PCR reads with MiXCR. The repertoire consists of some 53,000 distinct CDR3 sequences, with over 40% occurring once and the leading ten covering under 12%. Germline lookup yields CDR1 SGHTA and CDR2 FQGNSA. The CDR3 spans 13 residues. V was trimmed by 1 base and J by 6 bases, leaving 7 bases between them. This sequence joins TRBV7-2 and TRBJ2-4; TRBD2 might be the D (5 bases). The sample taken for sequencing was breast tumor tissue. This sequence was found in a female donor with breast cancer. Some clones in this sample may be carry-over from other donors' samples. The CDR3 loop reads CASSLERRNIQYF. The CDR3 DNA follows: TGTGCCAGCAGCTTAGAGCGGAGAAACATTCAGTACTTC.